The sequence of this TCR beta chain was determined in a study of cytomegalovirus exposure and HLA in healthy donors. Study at large: Unique TCR beta sequences numbering about 100 million came from roughly 180 million T cells in an earlier analysis.

A word on this clone: Its antigen is undetermined.

PCR amplification relied on 60 Vbeta primers (plus 13 Jbeta primers). Clones were sequenced by immunoSEQ multiplex PCR, and TCRdb holds only the in-frame ones, with some missing. The table has about 200,000 clones, about 86% seen once. Study-wide results and caveats: Relative to the approximately 700-donor mean, N-insertions were reportedly fewer in an Asian-associated ancestry cluster in a later analysis. Indistinguishability led to the exclusion of some V segments, TRBV6-2 and TRBV6-3 included. Presence/absence comparisons presumed near-even sequencing depth among donors.

The CDR3 covers 14 residues. Germline-derived CDR1 and CDR2 are WSHSY and SAAADI. The V and J ends lost 2 bases and 3 bases respectively, with 11 bases between them. The TCR was taken from a woman aged 30 to 39 in good health and CMV-seronegative. The specimen was PBMCs. The chain joins TRBV10-2 to TRBJ2-7; no firm D call. The CDR3 here is CASSESGQVYEQYF. For the CDR3, the DNA is TGCGCCAGCAGTGAGAGTGGTCAGGTCTACGAGCAGTACTTC.